This TCR beta chain was sequenced during a study of T cell responses to AZD1222 COVID-19 vaccine. Method: immunoSEQ multiplex PCR; TCRdb's copy keeps in-frame clones and lacks some. The sample lists some 130,000 clones, roughly nine tenths occurring once. Points on this clone: Antigen specificity is unknown. The sample holds other DNA sequences that translate to the same CDR3.

Study findings and constraints: White British ancestry dominated among donors, who included more females, and clonal diversity was possibly underestimated.

The CDR3 spans 14 residues. The ends were cut back, 0 bases at V and 4 bases at J, with 7 bases in the middle. Germline CDR1 reads SGHNT; CDR2 reads YYREEE (reference sequence). The clonotype comes from an adult in good health. Sequencing was performed on peripheral blood, taken on day 0 of AZD1222 vaccination. This chain joins TRBV5-4 and TRBJ2-2; D is unresolved. Written as DNA, the CDR3 is TGTGCCAGCAGCTTGGAAGTTAGCACCGGGGAGCTGTTTTTT. Encoded protein: CASSLEVSTGELFF.